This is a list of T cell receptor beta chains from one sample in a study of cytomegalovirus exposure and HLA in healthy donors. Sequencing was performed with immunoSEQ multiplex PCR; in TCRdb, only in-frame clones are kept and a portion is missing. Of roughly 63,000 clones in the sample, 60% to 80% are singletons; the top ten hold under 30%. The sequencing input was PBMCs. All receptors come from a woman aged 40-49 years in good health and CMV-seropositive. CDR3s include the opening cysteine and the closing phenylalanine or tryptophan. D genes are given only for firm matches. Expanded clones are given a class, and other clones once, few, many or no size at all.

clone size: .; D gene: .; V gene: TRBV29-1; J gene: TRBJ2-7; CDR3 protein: CSATGIFYEQYF; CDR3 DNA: TGCAGCGCCACAGGGATCTTCTACGAGCAGTACTTC
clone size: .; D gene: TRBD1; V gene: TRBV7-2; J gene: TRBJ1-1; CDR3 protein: CASSPRNRGGMNTEAFF; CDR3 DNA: TGTGCCAGCAGCCCCCGTAACAGGGGGGGGATGAACACTGAAGCTTTCTTT
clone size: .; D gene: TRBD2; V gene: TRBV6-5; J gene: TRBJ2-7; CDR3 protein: CASSGRGPPDEQYF; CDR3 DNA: TGTGCCAGCAGTGGGAGGGGACCACCGGACGAGCAGTACTTC
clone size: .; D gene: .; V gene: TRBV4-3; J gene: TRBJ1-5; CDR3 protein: CASSQEITTPRPQHF; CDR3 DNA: TGCGCCAGCAGCCAAGAAATAACGACCCCTAGGCCCCAGCATTTT
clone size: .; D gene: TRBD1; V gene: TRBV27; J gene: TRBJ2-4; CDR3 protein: CASSLQGEAGIQYF; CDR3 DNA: TGTGCCAGCAGCTTACAGGGGGAAGCGGGCATTCAGTACTTC
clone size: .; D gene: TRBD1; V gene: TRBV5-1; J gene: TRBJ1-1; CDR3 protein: CASSSGTGITEAFF; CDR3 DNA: TGCGCCAGCAGCTCCGGGACAGGGATCACTGAAGCTTTCTTT
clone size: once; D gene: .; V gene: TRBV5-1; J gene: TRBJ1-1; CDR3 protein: CASSWGPQTNTEAFF; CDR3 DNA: TGCGCCAGCAGCTGGGGGCCCCAGACGAACACTGAAGCTTTCTTT
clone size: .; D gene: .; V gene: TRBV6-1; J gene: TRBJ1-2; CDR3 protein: CASSVRTGYTF; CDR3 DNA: TGTGCCAGCAGTGTCCGGACAGGCTACACCTTC
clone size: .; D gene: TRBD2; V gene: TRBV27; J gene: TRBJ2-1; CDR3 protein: CASSLSGGVDANEQFF; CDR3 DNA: TGTGCCAGCAGTTTATCGGGGGGGGTTGATGCCAATGAGCAGTTCTTC
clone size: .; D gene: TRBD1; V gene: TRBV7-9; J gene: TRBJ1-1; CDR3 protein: CASSLGQGHTEAFF; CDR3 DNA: TGTGCCAGCAGCTTAGGACAGGGTCACACTGAAGCTTTCTTT
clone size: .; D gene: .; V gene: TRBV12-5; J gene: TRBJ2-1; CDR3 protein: CASAPRTGSDEQFF; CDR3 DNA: TGTGCTAGTGCCCCCCGCACAGGGAGCGATGAGCAGTTCTTC
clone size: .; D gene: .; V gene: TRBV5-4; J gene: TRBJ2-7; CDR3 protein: CASSYGQHAGQYF; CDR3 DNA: TGTGCCAGCAGCTACGGACAGCACGCCGGGCAGTACTTC
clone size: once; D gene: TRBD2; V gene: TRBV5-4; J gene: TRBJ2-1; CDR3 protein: CASSSAQAGNNEQFF; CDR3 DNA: TGTGCCAGCAGCTCGGCCCAAGCGGGAAACAATGAGCAGTTCTTC
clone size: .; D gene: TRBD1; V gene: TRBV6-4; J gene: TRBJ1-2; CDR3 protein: CASSKTGTGEYGYTF; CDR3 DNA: TGTGCCAGCTCGAAGACCGGGACAGGGGAATATGGCTACACCTTC
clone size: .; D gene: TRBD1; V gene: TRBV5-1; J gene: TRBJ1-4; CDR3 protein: CASSLTGATNEKLFF; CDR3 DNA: TGCGCCAGCAGCTTGACAGGGGCAACTAATGAAAAACTGTTTTTT
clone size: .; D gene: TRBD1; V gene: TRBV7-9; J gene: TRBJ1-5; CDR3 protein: CSSSPQGKPQHF; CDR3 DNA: TGTTCCAGCAGCCCACAGGGGAAGCCCCAGCATTTT
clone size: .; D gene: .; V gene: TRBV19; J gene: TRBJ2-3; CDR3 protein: CASGYLFPGPDTQYF; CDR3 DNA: TGTGCCAGTGGGTATCTTTTTCCGGGTCCAGATACGCAGTATTTT
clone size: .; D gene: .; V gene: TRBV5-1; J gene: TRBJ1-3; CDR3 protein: CASSSRESAGNTIYF; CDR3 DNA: TGCGCCAGCAGCTCGCGAGAGAGTGCAGGAAACACCATATATTTT
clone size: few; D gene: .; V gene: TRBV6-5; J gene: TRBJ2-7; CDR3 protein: CASKEPYEQYF; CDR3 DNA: TGTGCCAGCAAAGAGCCCTACGAGCAGTACTTC
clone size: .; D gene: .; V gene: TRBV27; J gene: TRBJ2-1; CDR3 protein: CASSFYGQSNEQFF; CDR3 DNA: TGTGCCAGCAGCTTTTACGGACAGTCCAATGAGCAGTTCTTC
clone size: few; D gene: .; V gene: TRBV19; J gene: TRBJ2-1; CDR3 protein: CASSITASSDEQFF; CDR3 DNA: TGTGCCAGTAGTATTACGGCTAGCTCCGATGAGCAGTTCTTC
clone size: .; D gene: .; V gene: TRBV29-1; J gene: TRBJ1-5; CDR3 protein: CSVAYSNQPQHF; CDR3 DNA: TGCAGCGTTGCCTATAGCAATCAGCCCCAGCATTTT
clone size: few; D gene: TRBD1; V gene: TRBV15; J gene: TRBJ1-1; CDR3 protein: CATSPGQGRVNTEAFF; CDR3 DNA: TGTGCCACCAGCCCGGGACAGGGGCGAGTGAACACTGAAGCTTTCTTT
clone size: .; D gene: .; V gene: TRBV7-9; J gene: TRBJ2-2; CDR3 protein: CASSFNRDGELFF; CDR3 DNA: TGTGCCAGCAGCTTTAACAGGGATGGGGAGCTGTTTTTT
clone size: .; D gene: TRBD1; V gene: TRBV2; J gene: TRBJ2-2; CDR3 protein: CASRRQGNTGELFF; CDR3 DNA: TGTGCCAGCAGGAGACAGGGAAACACCGGGGAGCTGTTTTTT
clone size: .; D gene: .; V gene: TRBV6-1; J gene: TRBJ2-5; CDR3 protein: CASSEVIGKQETQYF; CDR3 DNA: TGTGCCAGCAGTGAAGTGATCGGGAAGCAGGAGACCCAGTACTTC
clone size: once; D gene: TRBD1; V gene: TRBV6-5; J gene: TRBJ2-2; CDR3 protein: CASSYGGQGNTGELFF; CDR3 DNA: TGTGCCAGCAGTTATGGAGGACAGGGGAACACCGGGGAGCTGTTTTTT
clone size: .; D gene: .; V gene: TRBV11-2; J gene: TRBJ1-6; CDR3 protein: CASSLGSQSNSPLHF; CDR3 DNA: TGTGCCAGCAGCTTAGGGAGTCAGAGTAATTCACCCCTCCACTTT
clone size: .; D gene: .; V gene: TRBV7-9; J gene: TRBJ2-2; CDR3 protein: CSSSSAAGELFF; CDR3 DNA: TGTTCCAGCAGCTCAGCCGCCGGGGAGCTGTTTTTT
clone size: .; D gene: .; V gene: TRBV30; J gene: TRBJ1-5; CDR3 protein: CAWSLSGYNQPQHF; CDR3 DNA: TGTGCCTGGAGCCTCTCAGGGTACAATCAGCCCCAGCATTTT
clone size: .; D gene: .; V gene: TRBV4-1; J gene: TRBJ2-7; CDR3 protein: CASSPTSLPGHQNSYEQYF; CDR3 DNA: TGCGCCAGCAGCCCCACCTCATTACCGGGACATCAGAACTCCTACGAGCAGTACTTC
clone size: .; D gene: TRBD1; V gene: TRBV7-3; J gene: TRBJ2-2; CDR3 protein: CASSLGQGPATGELFF; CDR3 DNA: TGTGCCAGCAGCTTAGGACAGGGGCCTGCCACCGGGGAGCTGTTTTTT
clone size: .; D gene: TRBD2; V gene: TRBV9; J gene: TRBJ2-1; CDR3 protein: CASSVLAGIYNEQFF; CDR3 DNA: TGTGCCAGCAGCGTACTAGCGGGGATCTACAATGAGCAGTTCTTC
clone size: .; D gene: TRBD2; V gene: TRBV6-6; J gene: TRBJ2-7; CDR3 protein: CASSMGGRSYEQYF; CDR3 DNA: TGTGCCAGCAGTATGGGGGGGAGGTCCTACGAGCAGTACTTC
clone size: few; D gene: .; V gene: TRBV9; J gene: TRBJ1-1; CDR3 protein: CASSSVGGMNTEAFF; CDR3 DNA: TGTGCCAGCAGCTCCGTGGGAGGGATGAACACTGAAGCTTTCTTT